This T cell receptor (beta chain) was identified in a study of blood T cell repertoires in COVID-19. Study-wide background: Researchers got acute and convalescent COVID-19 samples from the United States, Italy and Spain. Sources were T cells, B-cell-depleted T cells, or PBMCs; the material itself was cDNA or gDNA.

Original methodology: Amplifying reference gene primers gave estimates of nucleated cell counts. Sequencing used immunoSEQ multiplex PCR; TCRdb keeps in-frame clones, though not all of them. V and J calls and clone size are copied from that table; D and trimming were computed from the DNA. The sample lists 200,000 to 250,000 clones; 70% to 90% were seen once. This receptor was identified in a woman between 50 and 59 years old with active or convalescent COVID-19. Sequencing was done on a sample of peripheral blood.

DNA for the CDR3: TGTGCCAGCAGTACAGGACAGGGGTATAGGTATCCGCTGTTTTTT. It yields the protein CASSTGQGYRYPLFF. The chain carries TRBV6-5 and TRBJ1-4, with 9 bases identical to TRBD1. The germline gives CDR1 MNHEY, CDR2 SVGAGI. V dropped 5 bases and J dropped 14; count of bases not matched to a gene: 15. This CDR3 comprises 15 residues.